A selection of T cell receptor beta chains follows, all from one sample in a study of T cells after yellow fever vaccination. TCRdb re-called the 5' RACE reads with MiXCR, one entry per CDR3 protein. The repertoire holds fewer than 650,000 distinct CDR3 sequences, with 20% to 25% as singletons. The sequences come from PBMCs, collected 21 days after the first yellow fever vaccination. The receptors were gathered from a man between 18 and 35 years old who received the YFV17D yellow fever vaccine. Both conserved end residues are part of each CDR3. Fields, in order: V gene, J gene, D gene, clone size, CDR3 protein, CDR3 DNA. D genes are given only for firm matches. The size of a clone is reported for some rows only, either as once, few or many, or as a class for expanded clones.

>TRBV12-3/TRBV12-4|TRBJ2-5|TRBD1|few
CASSFGQGVRETQYF
TGTGCCAGCAGTTTCGGACAGGGAGTAAGGGAGACCCAGTACTTC
>TRBV28|TRBJ2-3|-|few
CASSLGGYTSTDTQYF
TGTGCCAGCAGTTTGGGGGGATATACTAGCACAGATACGCAGTATTTT
>TRBV4-3|TRBJ1-1|-|-
CASSPRHGQNTEAFF
TGCGCCAGCAGCCCCCGCCACGGACAGAACACTGAAGCTTTCTTT
>TRBV6-1|TRBJ2-3|TRBD2|-
CASKWDKRGGVDTQYF
TGTGCCAGCAAGTGGGACAAGCGGGGGGGCGTAGATACGCAGTATTTT
>TRBV10-3|TRBJ1-6|-|-
CAISEARAGFNSYNSPLHF
TGTGCCATCAGTGAGGCTCGGGCCGGGTTCAACTCCTATAATTCACCCCTCCACTTT
>TRBV20-1|TRBJ2-1|TRBD1|few
CSAKGGQGASNEQFF
TGCAGTGCTAAGGGGGGACAGGGGGCCTCCAATGAGCAGTTCTTC
>TRBV7-3|TRBJ2-7|-|-
CASSVRGGSAYEQYF
TGTGCCAGCAGCGTAAGAGGCGGGTCCGCCTACGAGCAGTACTTC
>TRBV7-9|TRBJ2-1|-|few
CASSLTGYEQFF
TGTGCCAGCAGCTTGACGGGGTATGAGCAGTTCTTC
>TRBV5-1|TRBJ2-3|-|many
CASSLRGVSTDTQYF
TGTGCCAGCAGCTTGCGGGGCGTTAGCACAGATACGCAGTATTTT
>TRBV3-1|TRBJ1-1|-|-
CASSQASRNTEAFF
TGTGCCAGCAGCCAAGCCAGCCGGAACACTGAAGCTTTCTTT
>TRBV6-5|TRBJ1-1|-|-
CASSYSGATGTEAFF
TGTGCCAGCAGTTACTCGGGGGCCACAGGCACTGAAGCTTTCTTT
>TRBV10-3|TRBJ2-7|-|few
CAISERGALNEQYF
TGTGCCATCAGTGAAAGAGGGGCATTAAACGAGCAGTACTTC
>TRBV20-1|TRBJ1-3|-|-
CSAGLQGAGNTIYF
TGCAGTGCGGGACTTCAGGGAGCGGGAAACACCATATATTTT
>TRBV7-2|TRBJ2-1|TRBD1|-
CASSPGTGASYNEQFF
TGTGCCAGCAGCCCCGGGACAGGGGCCTCTTACAATGAGCAGTTCTTC
>TRBV4-1|TRBJ2-7|TRBD2|few
CASSQGRAGGVEQYF
TGCGCCAGCAGCCAAGGGCGAGCGGGGGGCGTCGAGCAGTACTTC
>TRBV7-2|TRBJ1-2|-|few
CASSSYEGEANYGYTF
TGTGCCAGCAGCTCGTACGAGGGGGAAGCTAACTATGGCTACACCTTC
>TRBV20-1|TRBJ2-1|TRBD2|few
CSARDIRTSGGYNEQFF
TGCAGTGCTAGAGATATCCGGACTAGCGGGGGTTACAATGAGCAGTTCTTC
>TRBV4-3|TRBJ1-1|-|-
CASSQVEGSGTEAFF
TGCGCCAGCAGCCAAGTAGAGGGGTCTGGCACTGAAGCTTTCTTT
>TRBV20-1|TRBJ2-1|-|-
CSARVGSGAPYNEQFF
TGCAGTGCTAGAGTCGGTTCGGGGGCCCCCTACAATGAGCAGTTCTTC
>TRBV7-6|TRBJ2-3|-|-
CAGSLVGGTDTQYF
TGTGCCGGCAGCTTAGTAGGAGGCACAGATACGCAGTATTTT
>TRBV19|TRBJ1-1|-|-
CASSMTVSNTEAFF
TGTGCCAGTTCCATGACCGTTTCGAACACTGAAGCTTTCTTT
>TRBV10-3|TRBJ2-7|-|-
CAISERDGPSYEQYF
TGTGCCATCAGTGAGCGGGACGGACCCTCCTACGAGCAGTACTTC
>TRBV7-2|TRBJ2-7|TRBD2|few
CASSRTSGGSFSYEQYF
TGTGCCAGCAGCCGGACTAGCGGGGGGTCATTCTCCTACGAGCAGTACTTC
>TRBV7-8|TRBJ2-7|TRBD1|-
CASGQMGQSYEQYF
TGTGCCAGCGGCCAGATGGGACAGAGCTACGAGCAGTACTTC
>TRBV4-2|TRBJ2-7|TRBD1|-
CASSQGDSSYEQYF
TGTGCCAGCAGCCAAGGGGACAGCTCCTACGAGCAGTACTTC
>TRBV7-6|TRBJ2-1|TRBD2|-
CASSSGTSGGVNYNEQFF
TGTGCCAGCAGTTCCGGGACTAGCGGGGGAGTTAACTACAATGAGCAGTTCTTC
>TRBV20-1|TRBJ1-1|-|many
CSADILGGETAEAFF
TGCAGTGCAGACATATTAGGTGGTGAGACTGCTGAAGCTTTCTTT
>TRBV3-1|TRBJ2-5|TRBD2|-
CASSLMASGGEETQYF
TGTGCCAGCAGCCTAATGGCTAGCGGGGGGGAAGAGACCCAGTACTTC
>TRBV7-2|TRBJ1-6|-|-
CASSDTPDPYNSPLHF
TGTGCCAGCAGCGATACCCCGGACCCCTATAATTCACCCCTCCACTTT
>TRBV11-2|TRBJ2-5|TRBD2|few
CASSNGRTSGGTPRETQYF
TGTGCCAGCAGCAACGGAAGGACTAGCGGGGGGACCCCTCGGGAGACCCAGTACTTC
>TRBV4-1|TRBJ2-4|-|few
CASSQRGDIQYF
TGCGCCAGCAGCCAACGAGGGGACATTCAGTACTTC
>TRBV27|TRBJ2-3|TRBD2|few
CASSRSGGYPDTQYF
TGTGCCAGCAGCCGTAGCGGGGGGTACCCGGATACGCAGTATTTT
>TRBV28|TRBJ1-6|-|few
CASSLWVRLKSYNSPLHF
TGTGCCAGCAGTTTATGGGTTCGGTTGAAGTCCTATAATTCACCCCTCCACTTT
>TRBV7-9|TRBJ2-5|-|-
CASSLGQVFQETQYF
TGTGCCAGCAGCTTAGGTCAGGTTTTCCAAGAGACCCAGTACTTC
>TRBV4-3|TRBJ2-5|-|-
CASSQGGPGQETQYF
TGCGCCAGCAGCCAAGGGGGGCCAGGGCAAGAGACCCAGTACTTC
>TRBV28|TRBJ2-4|TRBD1|few
CASRDRLRDIQYF
TGTGCCAGCAGGGACAGGTTACGGGACATTCAGTACTTC
>TRBV4-3|TRBJ1-2|-|-
CASSQVGTDDYGYTF
TGCGCCAGCAGCCAAGTTGGGACTGACGACTATGGCTACACCTTC
>TRBV3-1|TRBJ1-1|TRBD1|few
CASSRRTGYTEAFF
TGTGCCAGCAGCCGCCGGACAGGGTACACTGAAGCTTTCTTT
>TRBV7-6|TRBJ2-5|-|-
CASSPLPEERETQYF
TGTGCCAGCAGCCCGCTGCCTGAGGAACGAGAGACCCAGTACTTC
>TRBV9|TRBJ1-1|TRBD1|few
CASSSGTGGLNAFF
TGTGCCAGCAGCTCCGGGACAGGGGGTCTAAATGCTTTCTTT
>TRBV6-5|TRBJ2-5|-|-
CASSSHTAGQETQYF
TGTGCCAGCAGTTCGCATACTGCCGGTCAAGAGACCCAGTACTTC
>TRBV27|TRBJ2-1|-|-
CASRLALYSFGEQFF
TGTGCCAGCAGACTGGCCCTATATTCTTTCGGTGAGCAGTTCTTC
>TRBV3-1|TRBJ2-2|-|many
CASSQEGRELFF
TGTGCCAGCAGCCAAGAAGGGAGGGAGCTGTTTTTT
>TRBV5-4|TRBJ2-3|-|-
CASSVSGGTDTQYF
TGTGCCAGCAGCGTTTCGGGAGGCACAGATACGCAGTATTTT
>TRBV14|TRBJ2-3|-|-
CASSQVRGTDTQYF
TGTGCCAGCAGCCAAGTTCGGGGTACAGATACGCAGTATTTT
>TRBV11-2|TRBJ2-5|TRBD2|-
CASSTWTSGGQETQYF
TGTGCCAGCAGCACTTGGACTAGCGGGGGGCAAGAGACCCAGTACTTC
>TRBV15|TRBJ2-2|-|few
CATSRVPEKTGELFF
TGTGCCACCAGCAGAGTCCCAGAGAAAACCGGGGAGCTGTTTTTT
>TRBV5-5|TRBJ2-7|TRBD1|many
CASSRGRDRVYEQYF
TGTGCCAGCAGCAGAGGCCGGGACAGGGTCTACGAGCAGTACTTC
>TRBV5-1|TRBJ2-1|TRBD2|-
CASVPFLAGASNEQFF
TGCGCCAGCGTTCCCTTCTTAGCGGGGGCCTCCAATGAGCAGTTCTTC
>TRBV20-1|TRBJ2-1|TRBD2|few
CSGRRGRSSYNEQFF
TGCAGTGGACGGCGGGGGAGGAGCTCCTACAATGAGCAGTTCTTC
>TRBV4-1|TRBJ2-6|-|few
CASSQEYGAGANVLTF
TGCGCCAGCAGCCAAGAGTATGGCGCGGGGGCCAACGTCCTGACTTTC
>TRBV12-3/TRBV12-4|TRBJ1-2|TRBD1|-
CASSPISVQGAYGYTF
TGTGCCAGCAGTCCGATATCAGTACAGGGGGCTTATGGCTACACCTTC
>TRBV5-1|TRBJ2-5|-|-
CASSFIPAGSQETQYF
TGCGCCAGCAGCTTTATCCCTGCGGGGAGCCAAGAGACCCAGTACTTC